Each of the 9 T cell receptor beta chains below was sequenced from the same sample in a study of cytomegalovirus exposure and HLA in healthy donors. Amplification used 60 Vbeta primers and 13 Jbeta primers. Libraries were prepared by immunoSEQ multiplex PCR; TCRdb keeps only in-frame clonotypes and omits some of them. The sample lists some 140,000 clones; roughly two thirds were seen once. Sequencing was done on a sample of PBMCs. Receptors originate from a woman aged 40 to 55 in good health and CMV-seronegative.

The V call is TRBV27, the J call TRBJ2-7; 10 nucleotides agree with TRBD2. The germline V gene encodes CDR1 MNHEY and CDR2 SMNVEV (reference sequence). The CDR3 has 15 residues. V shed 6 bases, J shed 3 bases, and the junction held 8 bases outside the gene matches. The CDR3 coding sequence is TGTGCCAGCAGCCCTACTAGCGGGGTGGGCTACGAGCAGTACTTC. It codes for CASSPTSGVGYEQYF.

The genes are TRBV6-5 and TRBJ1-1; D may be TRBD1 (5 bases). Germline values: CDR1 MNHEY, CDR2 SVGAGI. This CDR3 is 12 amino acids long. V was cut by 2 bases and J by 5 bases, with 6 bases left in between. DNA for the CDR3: TGTGCCAGCAGTTACGGGGGGACTGAAGCTTTCTTT. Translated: CASSYGGTEAFF.

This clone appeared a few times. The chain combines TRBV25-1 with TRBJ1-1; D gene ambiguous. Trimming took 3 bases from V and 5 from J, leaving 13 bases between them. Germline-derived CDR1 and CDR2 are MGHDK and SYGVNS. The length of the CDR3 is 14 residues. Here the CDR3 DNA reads TGTGCCAGCAGTGATGAGGGTTCGGGAACTGAAGCTTTCTTT. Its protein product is CASSDEGSGTEAFF.

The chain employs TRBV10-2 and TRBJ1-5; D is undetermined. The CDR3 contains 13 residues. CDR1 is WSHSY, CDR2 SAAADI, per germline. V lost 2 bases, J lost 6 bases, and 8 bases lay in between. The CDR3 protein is CASSEGGLQPQHF. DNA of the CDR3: TGCGCCAGCAGTGAGGGAGGGCTTCAGCCCCAGCATTTT.

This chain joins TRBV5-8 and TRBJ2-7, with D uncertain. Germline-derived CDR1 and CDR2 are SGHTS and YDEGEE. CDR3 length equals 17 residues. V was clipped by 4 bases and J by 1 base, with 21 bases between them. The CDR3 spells CASSDTEWMHSSYEQYF. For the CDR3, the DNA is TGTGCCAGCAGCGACACCGAGTGGATGCACAGTTCCTACGAGCAGTACTTC. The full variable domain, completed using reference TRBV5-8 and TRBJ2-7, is EAGVTQSPTHLIKTRGQQATLRCSPISGHTSVYWYQQALGLGLQFLLWYDEGEERNRGNFPPRFSGRQFPNYSSELNVNALELEDSALYLCASSDTEWMHSSYEQYFGPGTRLTVT.

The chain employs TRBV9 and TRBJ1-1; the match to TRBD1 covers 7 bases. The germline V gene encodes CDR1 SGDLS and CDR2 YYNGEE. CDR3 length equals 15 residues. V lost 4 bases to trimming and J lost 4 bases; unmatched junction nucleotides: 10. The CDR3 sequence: CASSPGTAHFTEAFF. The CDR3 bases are TGTGCCAGCAGCCCCGGGACAGCTCACTTCACTGAAGCTTTCTTT. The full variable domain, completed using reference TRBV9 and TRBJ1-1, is DSGVTQTPKHLITATGQRVTLRCSPRSGDLSVYWYQQSLDQGLQFLIQYYNGEERAKGNILERFSAQQFPDLHSELNLSSLELGDSALYFCASSPGTAHFTEAFFGQGTRLTVV.

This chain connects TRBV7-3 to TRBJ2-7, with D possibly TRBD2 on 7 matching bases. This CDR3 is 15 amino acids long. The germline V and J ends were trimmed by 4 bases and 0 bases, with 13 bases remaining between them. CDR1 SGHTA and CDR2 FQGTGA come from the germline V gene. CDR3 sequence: CASSSRGGGSYEQYF. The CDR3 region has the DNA TGTGCCAGCAGCTCCCGGGGAGGGGGCTCCTACGAGCAGTACTTC.

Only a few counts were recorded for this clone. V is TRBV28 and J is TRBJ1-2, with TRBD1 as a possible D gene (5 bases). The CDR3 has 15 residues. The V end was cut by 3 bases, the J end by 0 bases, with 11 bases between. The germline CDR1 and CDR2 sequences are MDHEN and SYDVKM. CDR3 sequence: CASSLVTVANYGYTF. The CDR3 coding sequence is TGTGCCAGCAGTTTGGTGACAGTAGCTAACTATGGCTACACCTTC.

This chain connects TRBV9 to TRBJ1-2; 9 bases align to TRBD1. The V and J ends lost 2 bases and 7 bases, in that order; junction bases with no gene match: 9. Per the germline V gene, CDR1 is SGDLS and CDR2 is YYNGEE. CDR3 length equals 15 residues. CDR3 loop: CASSVGPRTGVGYTF. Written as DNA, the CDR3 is TGTGCCAGCAGCGTCGGGCCCAGGACAGGGGTTGGCTACACCTTC.